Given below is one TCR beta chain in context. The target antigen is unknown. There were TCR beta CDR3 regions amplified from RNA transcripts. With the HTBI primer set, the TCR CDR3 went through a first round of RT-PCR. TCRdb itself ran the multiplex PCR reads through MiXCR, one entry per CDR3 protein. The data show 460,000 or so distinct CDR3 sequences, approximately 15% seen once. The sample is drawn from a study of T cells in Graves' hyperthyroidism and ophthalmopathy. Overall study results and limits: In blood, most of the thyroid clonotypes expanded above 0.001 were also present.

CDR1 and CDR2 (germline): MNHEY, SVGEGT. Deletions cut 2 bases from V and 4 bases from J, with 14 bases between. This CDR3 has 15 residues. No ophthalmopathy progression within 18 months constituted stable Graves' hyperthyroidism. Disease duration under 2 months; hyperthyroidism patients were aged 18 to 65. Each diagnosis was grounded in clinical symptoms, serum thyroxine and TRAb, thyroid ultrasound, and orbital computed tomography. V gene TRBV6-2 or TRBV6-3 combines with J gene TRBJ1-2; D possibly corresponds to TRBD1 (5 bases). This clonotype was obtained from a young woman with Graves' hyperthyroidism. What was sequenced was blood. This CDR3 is CASSYGDSGAYGYTF. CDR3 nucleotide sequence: TGTGCCAGCAGTTACGGAGACAGCGGCGCCTATGGCTACACCTTC.